What follows are 12 T cell receptor beta chains derived from one specimen sequenced in a study of blood T cell repertoires in COVID-19. Generated by immunoSEQ multiplex PCR, the TCRdb table keeps only in-frame clones and is missing some. This table holds 45,000 or so clones, 75% to 90% found once. Input material: peripheral blood. Receptor source: a woman of 80 years or more with active COVID-19.

This clone has a single count. The genes are TRBV19 and TRBJ2-2; no reliable D call. The CDR3 is 18 residues long. Per germline, CDR1 LNHDA and CDR2 SQIVND (reference sequence). V was clipped by 5 bases and J by 2 bases, with 21 bases between them. The CDR3 bases are TGTGCCAGTAGTTCTCGCACCGGGTCGAACTTCAACACCGGGGAGCTGTTTTTT. Translating it yields CASSSRTGSNFNTGELFF.

The chain employs TRBV7-3 and TRBJ1-2; no firm D call. Germline-derived CDR1 and CDR2 are SGHTA and FQGTGA. The V and J ends lost 6 bases and 8 bases respectively, with 13 bases between them. The CDR3 spans 12 residues. This CDR3 is CASSSGGRGYTF. The CDR3 DNA is TGTGCCAGCAGTTCCGGCGGGCGAGGCTACACCTTC.

Only one count was recorded for this clone. This sequence joins TRBV18 and TRBJ1-4; D gene ambiguous. The CDR3 sequence is 16 residues long. V lost 3 bases to trimming and J lost 0 bases, with 11 bases between them. In germline, CDR1 is KGHSH, CDR2 LQKENI. The CDR3, as DNA: TGTGCCAGCTCACCTGGGCGTGCCGCAACTAATGAAAAACTGTTTTTT. The encoded protein is CASSPGRAATNEKLFF.

This chain connects TRBV14 to TRBJ2-4; 7 nucleotides agree with TRBD1. The trim removed 4 bases at V and 2 bases at J, leaving 5 bases unmatched. This CDR3 is 15 amino acids long. Germline V CDR1 and CDR2: SGHDN, FVKESK. DNA of the CDR3: TGTGCCAGCAGCCTCGACAGGGCCACCAAAAACATTCAGTACTTC. Translated: CASSLDRATKNIQYF.

V gene TRBV5-6 combines with J gene TRBJ2-3, with 8 nucleotides matching TRBD1. J was trimmed by 1 base and V by 4 bases; bases with no gene match: 5. Germline V lookup: CDR1 SGHDT, CDR2 YYEEEE. The CDR3 is made up of 15 amino acids. The CDR3 sequence: CASSRQGRGTDTQYF. The CDR3 DNA is TGTGCCAGCAGCCGACAGGGGAGAGGCACAGATACGCAGTATTTT. The variable domain in full, with the rest retrieved from reference TRBV5-6 and TRBJ2-3, is DAGVTQSPTHLIKTRGQQVTLRCSPKSGHDTVSWYQQALGQGPQFIFQYYEEEERQRGNFPDRFSGHQFPNYSSELNVNALLLGDSALYLCASSRQGRGTDTQYFGPGTRLTVL.

This clone is medium-sized. The CDR3 is CASSNRTAPRDQYF. The CDR3 coding sequence is TGCGCCAGCAGCAATCGGACTGCCCCAAGGGACCAGTACTTC. The genes are TRBV4-1 and TRBJ2-5; a possible D gene is TRBD2 (5 bases). The CDR3 covers 14 residues. V was clipped by 5 bases and J by 10 bases, with 20 bases between them. Germline V gene sequence: CDR1 MGHRA, CDR2 YSYEKL.

The rearrangement uses TRBV27 and TRBJ1-2; 9 nucleotides match TRBD1. V shed 6 bases and J 4 bases; nucleotides not matched to a gene: 9. The CDR3 sequence is 15 residues long. Germline CDR1 MNHEY, CDR2 SMNVEV (reference sequence). Here the CDR3 DNA reads TGTGCCAGCAGCCAACAGGGGGCATCTTCCTATGGCTACACCTTC. Protein: CASSQQGASSYGYTF.

CDR3 sequence reads: CASSYSAGRGTDTQYF. CDR3 bases: TGTGCCAGCAGTTACTCGGCGGGCCGGGGCACAGATACGCAGTATTTT. The rearrangement links TRBV6-5 to TRBJ2-3; D may be TRBD2 (5 bases). There are 16 residues in the CDR3. Per the germline V gene, CDR1 is MNHEY and CDR2 is SVGAGI. V lost 0 bases to trimming and J lost 1 base, with 11 bases between them.

The chain uses TRBV6-6 and TRBJ2-7; 8 nucleotides line up with TRBD1. The CDR3 is 16 residues long. Germline CDR1 is MNHNY and CDR2 is SVGAGI (reference sequence). J gave up 5 bases and V 6 bases, and 15 bases lay outside the gene matches. The CDR3 spells CASSHFWGQEQDEQYF. DNA of the CDR3: TGTGCCAGCAGCCACTTTTGGGGACAGGAGCAGGACGAGCAGTACTTC.

The chain has TRBV6-5 and TRBJ1-1; 9 bases align to TRBD1. This CDR3 has 14 amino acids. The trim removed 2 bases at V and 11 bases at J, leaving 9 bases unmatched. The germline V gene has CDR1 MNHEY and CDR2 SVGAGI. In nucleotides, the CDR3 is TGTGCCAGCAGTTACCACAGGGGGCCCATGAGGGCTTTCTTT. It codes for CASSYHRGPMRAFF.

V and J are TRBV4-3 and TRBJ2-3; 13 nucleotides align to TRBD2. Germline V CDR1 and CDR2: LGHNA, YSLEER. This CDR3 contains 17 residues. With V trimmed by 4 bases and J by 4 bases, 8 bases remained unmatched. CDR3 in amino acids: CASSRRLAGGGADTQYF. Here the CDR3 DNA reads TGCGCCAGCAGCCGCCGACTAGCGGGGGGCGGCGCAGATACGCAGTATTTT.

The chain carries TRBV6-5 and TRBJ2-3, with 10 bases identical to TRBD1. V lost 6 bases and J lost 4; bases outside the gene matches: 7. In germline, CDR1 is MNHEY, CDR2 SVGAGI. This CDR3 has 15 residues. CDR3 in amino acids: CASSLDRGIPDTQYF. CDR3 bases: TGTGCCAGCAGCCTGGACAGGGGGATCCCAGATACGCAGTATTTT.